This T cell receptor beta chain was recorded in a study of T-cell reconstitution after alpha-beta-depleted transplantation in children. Germline-derived CDR1 and CDR2 are MGHRA and YSYEKL. Trimming took 4 bases from V and 3 from J, leaving 12 bases between them. CDR3 size: 15 residues. The authors prepared the TCRbeta library with unique molecular identifiers. TCRdb fed the PCR reads into MiXCR, producing one record per CDR3 protein. The sample consists of approximately 400,000 distinct CDR3 sequences, under 13% of them appearing once. The sequence derives from a human donor who donated a stem cell graft to a child with acute myeloid leukemia. The chain recombines TRBV4-1 with TRBJ2-2, with D perhaps assigned TRBD1 or TRBD2 (5 bases each). Sequenced material: PBMCs from the stem cell graft donor, taken from the stem cell graft. The CDR3 sequence is CASSPGAPDTGELFF. The CDR3 region has the DNA TGCGCCAGCAGCCCCGGGGCCCCTGACACCGGGGAGCTGTTTTTT.